This T cell receptor (beta chain) originates from a study of blood T cell repertoires in COVID-19. Overall study: Both acute and convalescent COVID-19 samples were obtained from the United States, Italy and Spain. PBMCs, B-cell-depleted T cells, or T cells were the source of the cDNA or gDNA that made up the material.

This clone turned up a few times. Per the authors' pipeline: Estimates of nucleated cell counts were drawn from the amplification of reference gene primers. The protocol was immunoSEQ multiplex PCR, while the TCRdb copy is restricted to in-frame clones and leaves out a portion. V, J and clone size were drawn from that table, and D and trimming were deduced from the DNA. Found here are tens of thousands of clones, approximately 90% of them singletons; the top ten hold approximately 9.6%. Trimming stripped 0 bases from V and 3 bases from J, with 6 bases between. The V gene's germline CDR1 is SGHRS and CDR2 YFSETQ. The CDR3 is 13 residues long.

V gene TRBV5-1 combines with J gene TRBJ1-1; D gene uncertain. This receptor was taken from a human donor with active COVID-19. The donor label of this sample is uncertain. The sample consisted of peripheral blood. The CDR3 spells CASSLDSYTEAFF. In nucleotides, the CDR3 is TGCGCCAGCAGCTTGGATTCGTACACTGAAGCTTTCTTT. Full variable domain (rest looked up from reference TRBV5-1 and TRBJ1-1): KAGVTQTPRYLIKTRGQQVTLSCSPISGHRSVSWYQQTPGQGLQFLFEYFSETQRNKGNFPGRFSGRQFSNSRSEMNVSTLELGDSALYLCASSLDSYTEAFFGQGTRLTVV.